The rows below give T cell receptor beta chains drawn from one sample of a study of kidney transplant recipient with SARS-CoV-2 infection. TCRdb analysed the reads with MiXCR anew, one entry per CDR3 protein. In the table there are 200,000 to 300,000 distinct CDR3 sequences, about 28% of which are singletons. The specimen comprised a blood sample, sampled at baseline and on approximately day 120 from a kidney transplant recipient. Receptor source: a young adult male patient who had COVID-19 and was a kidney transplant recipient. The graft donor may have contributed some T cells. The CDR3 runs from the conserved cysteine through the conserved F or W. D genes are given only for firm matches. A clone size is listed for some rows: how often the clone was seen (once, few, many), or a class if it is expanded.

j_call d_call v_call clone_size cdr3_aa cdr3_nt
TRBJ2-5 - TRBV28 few CASSLSQGAETQYF TGTGCCAGCAGTCTCTCACAGGGCGCAGAGACCCAGTACTTC
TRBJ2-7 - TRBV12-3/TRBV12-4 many CASSHGVGYEQYF TGTGCCAGCAGTCACGGGGTAGGCTACGAGCAGTACTTC
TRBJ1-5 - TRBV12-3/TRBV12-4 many CASSLWAARGNQPQHF TGTGCCAGCAGTTTATGGGCCGCACGGGGAAATCAGCCCCAGCATTTT
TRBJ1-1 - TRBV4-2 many CASSQRQYTEAFF TGTGCCAGCAGCCAACGGCAGTACACTGAAGCTTTCTTT
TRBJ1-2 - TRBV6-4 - CASSPNSPHGKTYGYTF TGTGCCAGCAGTCCAAACAGCCCACACGGAAAGACCTATGGCTACACCTTC
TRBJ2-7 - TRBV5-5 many CASSFLGLSYEQYF TGTGCCAGCAGCTTCCTAGGCCTCTCCTACGAGCAGTACTTC
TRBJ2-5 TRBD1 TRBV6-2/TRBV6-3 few CASSLDRGQETQYF TGTGCCAGCAGCCTAGACAGGGGGCAAGAGACCCAGTACTTC
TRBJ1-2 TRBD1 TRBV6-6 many CASSYSDRGQRGYTF TGTGCCAGCAGTTATTCGGACAGGGGGCAGAGGGGCTACACCTTC
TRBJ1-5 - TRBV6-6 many CASSPAGVQPQHF TGTGCCAGCAGTCCAGCAGGGGTACAGCCCCAGCATTTT
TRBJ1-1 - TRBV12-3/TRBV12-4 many CASNKGAAITEAFF TGTGCCAGCAATAAAGGGGCTGCCATCACTGAAGCTTTCTTT
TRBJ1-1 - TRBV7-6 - CASSYELNTEAFF TGTGCCAGCAGCTACGAGCTGAACACTGAAGCTTTCTTT
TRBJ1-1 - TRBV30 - CAWKKEGMNTEAFF TGTGCCTGGAAAAAGGAAGGAATGAACACTGAAGCTTTCTTT
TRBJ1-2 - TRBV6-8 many CASSVTTRSRKTYGYTF TGTGCCAGCAGTGTAACAACACGCTCTAGAAAGACCTATGGCTACACCTTC
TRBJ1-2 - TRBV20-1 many CSTWGRDYGYTF TGCAGTACCTGGGGGAGGGACTATGGCTACACCTTC
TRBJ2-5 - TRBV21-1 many CASSTDRGGTQYF TGTGCCAGCAGCACGGACAGGGGGGGGACCCAGTACTTC
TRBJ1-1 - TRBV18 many CASSRGPFYEAFF TGTGCCAGCTCACGGGGACCTTTCTATGAAGCTTTCTTT
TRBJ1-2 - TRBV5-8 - CASRLLHPRKTYGYTF TGTGCCAGCAGGCTTCTTCATCCACGAAAGACCTATGGCTACACCTTC
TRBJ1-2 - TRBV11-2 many CASSGPRTSRKTYGYTF TGTGCCAGCAGCGGGCCCCGAACAAGCAGAAAGACCTATGGCTACACCTTC
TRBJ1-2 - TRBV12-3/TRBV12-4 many CASSFIPFSPNYGYTF TGTGCCAGCAGTTTTATCCCGTTTAGTCCTAACTATGGCTACACCTTC
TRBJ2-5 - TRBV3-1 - CASSLYRPISFSETQYF TGTGCCAGCAGCTTATACCGTCCCATTTCTTTCTCTGAGACCCAGTACTTC
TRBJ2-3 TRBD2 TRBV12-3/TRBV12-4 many CASTLAGGVDDTQYF TGTGCCAGCACTTTAGCGGGGGGGGTAGACGATACGCAGTATTTT
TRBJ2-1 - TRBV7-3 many CASSLTQGGNEQFF TGTGCCAGCAGCTTAACCCAAGGTGGCAATGAGCAGTTCTTC
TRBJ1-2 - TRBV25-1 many CASSNCEELGKTYGYTF TGTGCCAGCAGTAATTGTGAAGAACTGGGAAAGACCTATGGCTACACCTTC
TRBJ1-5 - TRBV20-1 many CSGGGGNQPQHF TGCAGCGGCGGGGGCGGCAATCAGCCCCAGCATTTT
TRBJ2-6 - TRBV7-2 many CASSLAAGANVLTF TGTGCCAGCAGCTTAGCGGCTGGGGCCAACGTCCTGACTTTC
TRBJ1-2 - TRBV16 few CASSEQGVVRKTYGYTF TGTGCCAGCAGCGAGCAAGGGGTCGTTAGAAAGACCTATGGCTACACCTTC
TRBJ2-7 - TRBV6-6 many CASSYSGGTYEQYF TGTGCCAGCAGTTACTCAGGCGGGACCTACGAGCAGTACTTC
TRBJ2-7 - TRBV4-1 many CASSQDPGTYEQYF TGCGCCAGCAGCCAAGATCCGGGAACCTACGAGCAGTACTTC
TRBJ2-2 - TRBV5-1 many CASMGGGLNTGELFF TGCGCCAGCATGGGAGGGGGCCTGAACACCGGGGAGCTGTTTTTT
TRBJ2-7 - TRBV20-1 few CSARIPGAFLYEQYF TGCAGTGCTAGAATCCCAGGGGCGTTCCTCTACGAGCAGTACTTC
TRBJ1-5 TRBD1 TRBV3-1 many CASSRQGRYSNQPQHF TGTGCCAGCAGCCGACAGGGCCGCTATAGCAATCAGCCCCAGCATTTT
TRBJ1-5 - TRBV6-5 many CASSDPGENQPQHF TGTGCCAGCAGTGATCCCGGGGAAAATCAGCCCCAGCATTTT
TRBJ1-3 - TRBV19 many CASSVGHAGNTIYF TGTGCCAGTAGTGTGGGACATGCCGGAAACACCATATATTTT
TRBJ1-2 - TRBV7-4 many CASSRKHSARKTYGYTF TGTGCCAGCAGCCGCAAACATTCAGCTCGAAAGACCTATGGCTACACCTTC
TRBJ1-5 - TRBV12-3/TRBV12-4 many CASSLDRDHSNQPQHF TGTGCCAGCAGTTTAGACAGGGACCATAGCAATCAGCCCCAGCATTTT
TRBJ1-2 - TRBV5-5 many CASSFTGFGYTF TGTGCCAGCAGCTTCACAGGGTTTGGCTACACCTTC
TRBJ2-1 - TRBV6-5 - CASSYSGAGAYNEQFF TGTGCCAGCAGTTACTCGGGAGCGGGTGCCTACAATGAGCAGTTCTTC
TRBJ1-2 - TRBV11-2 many CASSLEGQGYYGYTF TGTGCCAGCAGCTTAGAAGGGCAGGGATACTATGGCTACACCTTC
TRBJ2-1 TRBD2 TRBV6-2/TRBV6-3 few CASRASGRDHEQFF TGTGCCAGCAGGGCTAGCGGGAGGGACCATGAGCAGTTCTTC
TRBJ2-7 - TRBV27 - CTSSLLGDEQYF TGTACCAGCAGTTTATTGGGTGACGAGCAGTATTTC
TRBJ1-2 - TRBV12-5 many CASGVMGLQGKTYGYTF TGTGCTAGTGGTGTAATGGGTTTGCAGGGAAAGACCTATGGCTACACCTTC
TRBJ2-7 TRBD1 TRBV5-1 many CASSLGQGPYEQYF TGCGCCAGCAGCTTAGGACAGGGACCCTACGAGCAGTACTTC
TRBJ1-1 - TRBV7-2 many CASSLMPGVNTEAFF TGTGCCAGCAGCTTGATGCCGGGGGTGAACACTGAAGCTTTCTTT
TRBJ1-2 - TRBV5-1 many CASSLSSVRKTYGYTF TGCGCCAGCTCCCTCTCATCGGTTCGAAAGACCTATGGCTACACCTTC
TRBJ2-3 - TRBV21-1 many CASSRLLATVMQDTQYF TGTGCCAGCAGCCGATTGTTAGCTACAGTCATGCAAGATACGCAGTATTTT
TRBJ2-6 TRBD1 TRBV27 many CASSGTGEASSSGANVLTF TGTGCCAGCAGTGGGACAGGAGAAGCCTCTAGCTCTGGGGCCAACGTCCTGACTTTC